The source of this T cell receptor beta chain is a study of healthy donors' naive CD4 and CD8 T cells. Starting from 500 ng of total RNA, TCR libraries were made with linear amplification. TCRdb reanalysed the reads using MiXCR and keeps one entry per CDR3 protein. This table has about 200,000 distinct CDR3 sequences, 65% to 80% appearing once. Trimming left V 3 bases short and J 4 bases short, with 15 bases between. Germline V CDR1 and CDR2: DFQATT, SNEGSKA (reference sequence). CDR3 size: 14 residues. The sequencing input was naive CD4+ and CD8+ T cells sorted from blood, pooled from several donors. The TCR originated in a pool of human donors in good health; the sample pools cells from several healthy donors. The chain uses TRBV20-1 and TRBJ1-2; D may be TRBD1 (5 bases). The CDR3 DNA reads as TGCAGTGCTAGTGAGGGGTGGGGGAGCTATGGCTACACCTTC. It translates to CSASEGWGSYGYTF.